This TCR beta chain was identified in a study of blood T cell repertoires in COVID-19. Overall study: COVID-19 samples from acute and convalescent phases originated in the United States, Italy and Spain. Sources were T cells, B-cell-depleted T cells, or PBMCs; the material itself was cDNA or gDNA.

The authors' processing: Amplification from reference gene primers served as the basis for estimated nucleated cell counts. Clones were read by immunoSEQ multiplex PCR, and TCRdb kept only the in-frame ones, dropping some. The DNA gave D and trimming, while V, J and clone size come from that table. This table has some 370,000 clones, roughly 90% appearing once. Trimming shortened V by 0 bases and J by 9 bases, and 10 bases separated the two germline ends. Germline V gene sequence: CDR1 SGHRS, CDR2 YFSETQ. The CDR3 extends over 14 amino acids. This clone has only a few counts. Sequenced sample: peripheral blood. The V gene is TRBV5-1, the J gene TRBJ1-6; the D is unclear. The clonotype comes from a man in his forties with acute or convalescent COVID-19. Written as DNA, the CDR3 is TGCGCCAGCAGCTTGGCCTTTGGGAGTTCACCCCTCCACTTT. It translates to CASSLAFGSSPLHF.